A selection of T cell receptor beta chains follows, all from one sample in a study of regulatory T cells in long-lasting Graves disease. Each CDR3 protein gets one entry after TCRdb re-called the multiplex PCR reads with MiXCR. Found here are roughly 500,000 distinct CDR3 sequences, roughly 15% of them singletons; the top ten hold roughly 18%. A further study also used this sample, focusing on T cells in Graves' hyperthyroidism and ophthalmopathy.

The sequences come from peripheral blood mononuclear cells (PBMCs), collected at new diagnosis, from a patient treated with antithyroid drugs. All receptors derive from a woman in her fifties or sixties with Graves disease. Each CDR3 is given with its conserved first and last residue. The order of the fields is CDR3 DNA, CDR3 protein, D gene, J gene, V gene, clone size. The D gene is left open where the match is weak. The size field is filled for only some rows; it gives once, few, many or a size class.

CDR3 DNA: TGTGCCAGCAGTTACATCGCCGGGACCGGGGAGCTGTTTTTT
CDR3 protein: CASSYIAGTGELFF
D gene: NA
J gene: TRBJ2-2
V gene: TRBV6-5
clone size: many

CDR3 DNA: TGTGCCACCAGTTCGGCCGGGAGATTGGTCAATGAGCAGTTCTTC
CDR3 protein: CATSSAGRLVNEQFF
D gene: NA
J gene: TRBJ2-1
V gene: TRBV24-1
clone size: NA

CDR3 DNA: TGCGCCAGCAGCCAAGATCGGGCTAGCGGGAGCTCCTACAATGAGCAGTTCTTC
CDR3 protein: CASSQDRASGSSYNEQFF
D gene: TRBD2
J gene: TRBJ2-1
V gene: TRBV4-1
clone size: NA

CDR3 DNA: TGTGCCAGCAGTGGGCGAGCGGGAGGATTTGGTCAAGAGACCCAGTACTTC
CDR3 protein: CASSGRAGGFGQETQYF
D gene: TRBD2
J gene: TRBJ2-5
V gene: TRBV2
clone size: NA

CDR3 DNA: TGTGCCTGGAGTGTACCCCCCGACTGGACCGGGGAGCTGTTTTTT
CDR3 protein: CAWSVPPDWTGELFF
D gene: NA
J gene: TRBJ2-2
V gene: TRBV30
clone size: few

CDR3 DNA: TGTGCCACCAGTGAGGACAGTGGCTCCTACGAGCAGTACTTC
CDR3 protein: CATSEDSGSYEQYF
D gene: NA
J gene: TRBJ2-7
V gene: TRBV24-1
clone size: many

CDR3 DNA: TGTGCCAGCAGTGTAGGGTCTAGCGGGAGCATCCGCACAGATACGCAGTATTTT
CDR3 protein: CASSVGSSGSIRTDTQYF
D gene: TRBD2
J gene: TRBJ2-3
V gene: TRBV2
clone size: many

CDR3 DNA: TGTGCCAGCAGTTCGCACCGGGGCAGGGGGCGCGGGTTCAACTCCTACGAGCAGTACTTC
CDR3 protein: CASSSHRGRGRGFNSYEQYF
D gene: TRBD1
J gene: TRBJ2-7
V gene: TRBV6-5
clone size: few

CDR3 DNA: TGTGCCAGCAGTCGGTCAGGAAAAGAGACCCAGTACTTC
CDR3 protein: CASSRSGKETQYF
D gene: NA
J gene: TRBJ2-5
V gene: TRBV12-3/TRBV12-4
clone size: many

CDR3 DNA: TGTGCCAGCAGTTCCCAGGGTAGCGGGAGAGTGGATGAGCAGTTCTTC
CDR3 protein: CASSSQGSGRVDEQFF
D gene: TRBD2
J gene: TRBJ2-1
V gene: TRBV12-3/TRBV12-4
clone size: many

CDR3 DNA: TGTGCCAGCAGGGAGGGACGGGGGGTAGGCAATGAGCAGTTCTTC
CDR3 protein: CASREGRGVGNEQFF
D gene: TRBD2
J gene: TRBJ2-1
V gene: TRBV12-3/TRBV12-4
clone size: NA

CDR3 DNA: TGTGCCAGCAGTTTGTTAGGGGCAAAGGGGCGGGGCTACACCTTC
CDR3 protein: CASSLLGAKGRGYTF
D gene: NA
J gene: TRBJ1-2
V gene: TRBV28
clone size: NA

CDR3 DNA: TGTGCCAGCAGCCGGAACCGGGACGGCTACGAGCAGTACTTC
CDR3 protein: CASSRNRDGYEQYF
D gene: NA
J gene: TRBJ2-7
V gene: TRBV4-2
clone size: NA

CDR3 DNA: TGCAGTGCTCCGCCGGAGACAGGGGGGCCTGAAGCTTTCTTT
CDR3 protein: CSAPPETGGPEAFF
D gene: TRBD1
J gene: TRBJ1-1
V gene: TRBV20-1
clone size: many

CDR3 DNA: TGCAGCGTGGAGACAGTAACCCCCTACGAGCAGTACTTC
CDR3 protein: CSVETVTPYEQYF
D gene: NA
J gene: TRBJ2-7
V gene: TRBV29-1
clone size: NA

CDR3 DNA: TGCAGTGCTAGCGGGAGAACTGGGTACGAGCAGTACTTC
CDR3 protein: CSASGRTGYEQYF
D gene: NA
J gene: TRBJ2-7
V gene: TRBV20-1
clone size: many

CDR3 DNA: TGTGCCAGCAGCTTGGCGACAGGGAGACAAGAGACCCAGTACTTC
CDR3 protein: CASSLATGRQETQYF
D gene: TRBD1
J gene: TRBJ2-5
V gene: TRBV5-4
clone size: NA

CDR3 DNA: TGTGCCAGCAGTTACTCGAGCAGTTCCCACAATGAGCAGTTCTTC
CDR3 protein: CASSYSSSSHNEQFF
D gene: NA
J gene: TRBJ2-1
V gene: TRBV6-6
clone size: NA

CDR3 DNA: TGTGCCAGCAGTAATCAGGAGACTGGGGAGCAGTACTTC
CDR3 protein: CASSNQETGEQYF
D gene: NA
J gene: TRBJ2-7
V gene: TRBV6-1
clone size: NA

CDR3 DNA: TGTGCCAGCAGTGAAGCGGGAGGCAGAAACATTCAGTACTTC
CDR3 protein: CASSEAGGRNIQYF
D gene: NA
J gene: TRBJ2-4
V gene: TRBV6-1
clone size: NA

CDR3 DNA: TGTGCCAGCTCACCGGGGACTAGAGGTCTCACGCAGTATTTT
CDR3 protein: CASSPGTRGLTQYF
D gene: TRBD2
J gene: TRBJ2-3
V gene: TRBV18
clone size: many

CDR3 DNA: TGCAGCGTTGAATCTACTAGCAGGGTAGATACGCAGTATTTT
CDR3 protein: CSVESTSRVDTQYF
D gene: NA
J gene: TRBJ2-3
V gene: TRBV29-1
clone size: many

CDR3 DNA: TGCGCCAGCAGCCAACTGGGACAGTTTAATGAAAAACTGTTTTTT
CDR3 protein: CASSQLGQFNEKLFF
D gene: TRBD1
J gene: TRBJ1-4
V gene: TRBV4-1
clone size: NA

CDR3 DNA: TGTGCCAGCAGCTTGGCGGGAGTGCCCTGCGAGCAGTACTTC
CDR3 protein: CASSLAGVPCEQYF
D gene: TRBD2
J gene: TRBJ2-7
V gene: TRBV11-3
clone size: many

CDR3 DNA: TGTGCCAGCAGTAACGCATTAGGGGGCACCGGGGAGCTGTTTTTT
CDR3 protein: CASSNALGGTGELFF
D gene: NA
J gene: TRBJ2-2
V gene: TRBV28
clone size: many

CDR3 DNA: TGTGCCAGCAGTCCTACCGGGACTACCACAGAGACCCAGTACTTC
CDR3 protein: CASSPTGTTTETQYF
D gene: TRBD2
J gene: TRBJ2-5
V gene: TRBV7-9
clone size: NA

CDR3 DNA: TGTGCCAGCAGCTCGTCAGGGGGAGGGGGGCAAGAGACCCAGTACTTC
CDR3 protein: CASSSSGGGGQETQYF
D gene: NA
J gene: TRBJ2-5
V gene: TRBV13
clone size: NA

CDR3 DNA: TGTGCCAGCAGTCCCAGGGTCCTTCCCAATGAGCAGTTCTTC
CDR3 protein: CASSPRVLPNEQFF
D gene: NA
J gene: TRBJ2-1
V gene: TRBV27
clone size: once

CDR3 DNA: TGCGCCAGCAGCTTGGCGGTTGGGGACAACTATGGCTACACCTTC
CDR3 protein: CASSLAVGDNYGYTF
D gene: NA
J gene: TRBJ1-2
V gene: TRBV5-1
clone size: few

CDR3 DNA: TGTGCCATCAGTTCCGCTAGCGGGCGCTCCTACAATGAGCAGTTCTTC
CDR3 protein: CAISSASGRSYNEQFF
D gene: TRBD2
J gene: TRBJ2-1
V gene: TRBV10-3
clone size: NA

CDR3 DNA: TGTGCCAGCAGCGCTGGGGGGCCAACTGAAGCTTTCTTT
CDR3 protein: CASSAGGPTEAFF
D gene: NA
J gene: TRBJ1-1
V gene: TRBV7-9
clone size: few